Listed below are T cell receptor beta chains from one sample, sequenced in a study of T cell changes during pregnancy in multiple sclerosis. Assay used: immunoSEQ multiplex PCR; TCRdb lists only in-frame clones, some missing. Of tens of thousands of clones listed, about 91% are singletons. The sample in question was peripheral blood, obtained before pregnancy. All receptors come from a female donor with multiple sclerosis, enrolled in a pregnancy study. The CDR3 runs from the conserved cysteine through the conserved F or W. A D gene is named only where the DNA matches it firmly. Clone size appears in some rows only: once, few, many, or a class for an expanded clone.

TRBV9	TRBJ2-1	.	.	CASSVALTVRGDNEQFF	TGTGCCAGCAGCGTAGCACTCACCGTCAGGGGGGACAATGAGCAGTTCTTC
TRBV7-3	TRBJ2-5	.	TRBD2	CASSLMRGAQETQYF	TGTGCCAGCAGCTTAATGCGGGGGGCGCAAGAGACCCAGTACTTC
TRBV7-7	TRBJ2-1	.	TRBD1	CASASGQGKLEQFF	TGTGCCAGCGCTAGCGGACAGGGGAAACTTGAGCAGTTCTTC
TRBV6-1	TRBJ1-1	.	.	CASIVSSEAFF	TGTGCCAGCATAGTATCCTCTGAAGCTTTCTTT
TRBV5-4	TRBJ2-2	once	TRBD1	CASSLDRVNTGELFF	TGTGCCAGCAGCCTAGACAGGGTCAACACCGGGGAGCTGTTTTTT
TRBV10-3	TRBJ1-6	.	TRBD1	CAISESDRGSNSPLHF	TGTGCCATCAGTGAGTCTGACAGGGGATCCAATTCACCCCTCCACTTT
TRBV6-6	TRBJ1-2	.	TRBD1	CASRTRDRANYGYTF	TGTGCCAGCAGGACGAGGGACAGGGCTAACTATGGCTACACCTTC
TRBV6-5	TRBJ1-1	.	.	CASSPPGVAEAFF	TGTGCCAGCAGCCCCCCCGGGGTTGCTGAAGCTTTCTTT
TRBV28	TRBJ1-5	few	.	CASSSGEPNQPQHF	TGTGCCAGCAGTTCGGGGGAGCCCAATCAGCCCCAGCATTTT
TRBV6-5	TRBJ1-6	.	.	CASSYGFGSPLHF	TGTGCCAGCAGTTACGGTTTCGGTTCACCCCTCCACTTT
TRBV15	TRBJ2-3	.	.	CATSRVEGGLRDTQYF	TGTGCCACCAGCAGAGTTGAGGGGGGGCTGAGAGATACGCAGTATTTT
TRBV9	TRBJ2-2	.	.	CASSVQGGTGELFF	TGTGCCAGCAGCGTACAAGGGGGCACCGGGGAGCTGTTTTTT
TRBV4-2	TRBJ2-1	.	.	CASSPGVQSYNEQFF	TGTGCCAGCAGCCCTGGAGTCCAGTCCTACAATGAGCAGTTCTTC
TRBV30	TRBJ2-2	.	.	CAWRAGPGELFF	TGTGCCTGGAGAGCAGGCCCCGGGGAGCTGTTTTTT
TRBV9	TRBJ1-1	.	.	CASSVSSGMNTEAFF	TGTGCCAGCAGCGTTAGTTCAGGGATGAACACTGAAGCTTTCTTT
TRBV4-2	TRBJ1-6	.	TRBD1	CASSQGKTGGFNSPLHF	TGTGCCAGCAGCCAAGGGAAAACAGGGGGCTTTAATTCACCCCTCCACTTT
TRBV27	TRBJ2-5	.	TRBD2	CASSLSVAGVVETQYF	TGTGCCAGCAGTTTATCAGTAGCGGGGGTAGTTGAGACCCAGTACTTC
TRBV7-8	TRBJ1-1	.	.	CASSPGAGGGTEAFF	TGTGCCAGCAGCCCGGGTGCCGGGGGGGGTACTGAAGCTTTCTTT
TRBV21-1	TRBJ1-4	.	.	CASSARGQGIHSWEKLFF	TGTGCCAGCAGCGCAAGGGGACAGGGAATTCATTCTTGGGAAAAACTGTTTTTT
TRBV6-5	TRBJ1-1	once	.	CASNSRTGGDTEAFF	TGTGCCAGCAACAGTCGGACGGGGGGGGACACTGAAGCTTTCTTT
TRBV4-3	TRBJ1-6	once	TRBD1	CASGTEVRSYNSPLHF	TGCGCCAGTGGGACAGAGGTCCGCTCCTATAATTCACCCCTCCACTTT
TRBV7-2	TRBJ2-7	once	TRBD2	CASSLGGTSGGRRLYEQYF	TGTGCCAGCAGCTTAGGGGGGACTAGCGGGGGTCGCAGACTCTACGAGCAGTACTTC
TRBV6-7	TRBJ1-3	.	.	CASSYSHRSSGNTIYF	TGTGCCAGCAGTTACTCCCACAGAAGTTCTGGAAACACCATATATTTT
TRBV6-4	TRBJ2-2	.	.	CASSGEGDTGELFF	TGTGCCAGCAGTGGAGAAGGGGACACCGGGGAGCTGTTTTTT
TRBV10-1	TRBJ2-5	.	TRBD2	CASRQGTSDTQETQYF	TGCGCCAGCAGACAGGGGACTAGCGACACACAAGAGACCCAGTACTTC
TRBV7-9	TRBJ1-2	.	.	CASSLGQSPNYGYTF	TGTGCCAGCAGCTTAGGACAGAGCCCAAACTATGGCTACACCTTC